This T cell receptor beta chain was profiled in a study of T cell responses to AZD1222 COVID-19 vaccine. Study-wide findings and caveats: White British people made up most donors, females outnumbered males, and clonal diversity was possibly underestimated. Vaccination with two AZD1222 doses was followed by a rise in Spike-specific TCR breadth and depth. Seropositive at baseline were only a handful of AZD1222 recipients. All repertoire sampling was performed exclusively after the peak T cell response.

Assay used: immunoSEQ multiplex PCR; TCRdb lists only in-frame clones, some missing. In the table there are 120,000 or so clones, about nine tenths of which are singletons. In the case of this clone: Its antigen is still unknown.

The material sequenced was peripheral blood, taken on day 0 of AZD1222 vaccination. The receptor's source is an adult in good health.

The CDR3 sequence: CSVRTSGIPTYEQYF. CDR3 DNA sequence: TGCAGCGTGAGGACTAGCGGGATACCGACCTACGAGCAGTACTTC. This chain joins TRBV29-1 and TRBJ2-7; the match to TRBD2 covers 12 bases. The germline gives CDR1 SQVTM, CDR2 ANQGSEA. Trimming removed 6 bases from V and 2 bases from J; junction bases left unmatched: 8. This CDR3 is 15 amino acids long.